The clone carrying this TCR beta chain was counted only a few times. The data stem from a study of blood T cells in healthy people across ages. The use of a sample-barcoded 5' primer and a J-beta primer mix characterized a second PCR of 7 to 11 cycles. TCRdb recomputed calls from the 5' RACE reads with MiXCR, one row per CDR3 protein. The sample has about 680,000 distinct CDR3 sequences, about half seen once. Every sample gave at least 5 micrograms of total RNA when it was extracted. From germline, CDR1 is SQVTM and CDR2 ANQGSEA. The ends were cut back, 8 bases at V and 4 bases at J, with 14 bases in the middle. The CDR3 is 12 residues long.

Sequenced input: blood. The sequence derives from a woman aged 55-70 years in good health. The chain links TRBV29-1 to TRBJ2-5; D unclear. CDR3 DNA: TGCAGCACCGTAGGGTCGGCAGAGACCCAGTACTTC. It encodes CSTVGSAETQYF.